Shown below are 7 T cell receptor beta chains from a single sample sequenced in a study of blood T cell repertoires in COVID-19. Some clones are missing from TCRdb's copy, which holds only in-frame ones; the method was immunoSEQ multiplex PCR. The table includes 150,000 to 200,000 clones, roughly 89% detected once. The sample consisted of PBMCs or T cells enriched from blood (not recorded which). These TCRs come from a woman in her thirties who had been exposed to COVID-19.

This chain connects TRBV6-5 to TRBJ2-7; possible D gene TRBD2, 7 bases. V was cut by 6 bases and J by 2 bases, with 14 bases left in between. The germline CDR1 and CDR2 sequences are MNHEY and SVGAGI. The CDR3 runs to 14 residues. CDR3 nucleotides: TGTGCCAGCAGAGTTAAGCGGGACACCTACGAGCAGTACTTC. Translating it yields CASRVKRDTYEQYF.

This CDR3 is CASMQEDRLGGYTF. DNA for the CDR3: TGTGCCAGCATGCAGGAGGACAGGCTTGGTGGCTACACCTTC. The V call is TRBV2, the J call TRBJ1-2; TRBD1 aligns across 7 bases. Unmatched junction bases numbered 12, after V lost 7 bases and J lost 7 bases. Looked up from germline, CDR1 is SNHLY and CDR2 is FYNNEI. CDR3 length: 14 residues.

This CDR3 is CASSSASGTALGYTF. The CDR3 bases are TGTGCCAGCAGCTCAGCCTCAGGGACAGCTCTCGGCTACACCTTC. J is TRBJ1-2 and V is TRBV7-9; 7 nucleotides match TRBD1. The CDR3 has 15 amino acids. Germline lookup yields CDR1 SEHNR and CDR2 FQNEAQ (reference sequence). Trimming removed 4 bases from V and 8 bases from J; junction bases left unmatched: 13. The variable domain in full, completed from reference TRBV7-9 and TRBJ1-2, reads DTGVSQNPRHKITKRGQNVTFRCDPISEHNRLYWYRQTLGQGPEFLTYFQNEAQLEKSRLLSDRFSAERPKGSFSTLEIQRTEQGDSAMYLCASSSASGTALGYTFGSGTRLTVV.

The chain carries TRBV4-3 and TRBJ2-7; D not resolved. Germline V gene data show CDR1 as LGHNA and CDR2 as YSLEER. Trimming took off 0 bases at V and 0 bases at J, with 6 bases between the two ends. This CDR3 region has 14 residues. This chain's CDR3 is CASSQDPSSYEQYF. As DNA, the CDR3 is TGCGCCAGCAGCCAAGATCCCAGCTCCTACGAGCAGTACTTC.

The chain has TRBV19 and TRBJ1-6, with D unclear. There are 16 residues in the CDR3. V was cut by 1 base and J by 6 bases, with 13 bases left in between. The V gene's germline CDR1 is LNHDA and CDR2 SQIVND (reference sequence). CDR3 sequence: CASSIVNSQANSPLHF. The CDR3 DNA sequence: TGTGCCAGTAGTATAGTAAACAGCCAAGCTAATTCACCCCTCCACTTT. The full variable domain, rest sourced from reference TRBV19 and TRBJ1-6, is DGGITQSPKYLFRKEGQNVTLSCEQNLNHDAMYWYRQDPGQGLRLIYYSQIVNDFQKGDIAEGYSVSREKKESFPLTVTSAQKNPTAFYLCASSIVNSQANSPLHFGNGTRLTVT.

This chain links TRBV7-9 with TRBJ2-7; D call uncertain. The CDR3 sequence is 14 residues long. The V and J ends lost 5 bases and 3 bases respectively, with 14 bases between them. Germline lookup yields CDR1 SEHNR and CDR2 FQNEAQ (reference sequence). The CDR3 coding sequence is TGTGCCAGCAGCGTTGATGTGGAGATCTACGAGCAGTACTTC. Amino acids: CASSVDVEIYEQYF.

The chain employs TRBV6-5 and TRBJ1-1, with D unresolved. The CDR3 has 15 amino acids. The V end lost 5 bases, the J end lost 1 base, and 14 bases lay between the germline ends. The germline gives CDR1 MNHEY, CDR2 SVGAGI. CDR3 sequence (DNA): TGTGCCAGCAGTCTGAATCCCCGGGGGAACACTGAAGCTTTCTTT. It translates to CASSLNPRGNTEAFF.